This T cell receptor beta chain appears in the sequencing data of a study of CXCR3-negative and CXCR3-positive naive CD8 T cells (dated by TCRdb to between 2019 and 2020). Regarding the complete study: In total, around 140 million TRB reads were obtained, corresponding to roughly 1.5 +/- 0.3 million reads per library. Diversity and physicochemical repertoire analyses covered under twelve donors pooled from two independent experiments. For the TRBV-TRBJ cluster analysis, the naive subsets came from 5 donors, while the memory cells came from 3 donors.

In the case of this clonotype: No cognate antigen has been identified for it.

What the study reported, not specific to this receptor: TRB CDR3s from CXCR3-positive naive cells showed higher hydrophobicity (lower Kidera factor 4), lower energy, and higher strength and volume indices than CXCR3-negative naive cells. Both naive subsets had comparably high repertoire diversity, while memory CD8+ T cells had much lower repertoire diversity. Because surface CD5, which is linked to self-reactivity in mice, was comparable between the naive subsets, TCR interaction strength was also inferred from the physicochemical properties of TRB CDR3s. TRBV-TRBJ usage was similar between naive CXCR3-negative and CXCR3-positive cells from the same donor, while memory cells showed distinct patterns. Freshly isolated PBMCs were used for most assays because CXCR3 expression partially decreased after cryopreservation.

Sequencing took place on a NextSeq 550. The Human TCR Profiling Kit (MiLaboratory) was used to make UMI-labeled 5' RACE TRB cDNA libraries. cDNA synthesis used the entire amount of extracted RNA, and PCR amplification then used the entire amount of cDNA produced. The libraries were made side by side, with each library going through the same number of PCR cycles. From the authors' description of their analysis: About 50,000 +/- 10,000 unique UMI-labeled TRB cDNA molecules per library were extracted with MIGEC and MiXCR, with at least two reads per UMI required. Each library averaged about 38,000 +/- 11,000 functional in-frame TRB CDR3 nucleotide clonotypes without stop codons. After each sample was downsampled to 5000 UMI-labeled TRB molecules, VDJtools was used to calculate diversity metrics such as normalized Shannon-Wiener and Chao1. VDJtools was used to calculate clonotype-size-weighted physicochemical properties of the central five CDR3 residues, namely interaction energy, strength, volume and Kidera factor 4. Following TCRdb reprocessing, every CDR3 protein sequence forms one entry, and DNA is not provided. What appears here as the V and J calls and clone size reflects TCRdb's work, not the paper's. The sample has tens of thousands of distinct CDR3 sequences on record. Of the sample, roughly 1.5% falls within the top ten clones.

CDR1 and CDR2, per the germline V gene, are MNHEY and SVGAGI. The CDR3 measures 19 amino acids from cysteine to phenylalanine. No DNA sequence was recorded. Each CD8+ T cell subset was flow-sorted in triplicate, and 250,000 to 300,000 cells per subset were placed directly into RLT lysis buffer. To exclude memory contaminants, naive CD8+ T cells were stringently defined as CD45RO-CCR7+CD27+CD95-. Standard density gradient centrifugation was used to isolate peripheral blood mononuclear cells from buffy coats. Naive CXCR3-negative and CXCR3-positive CD8+ T cells were flow-sorted using a FACSAria III. An RNeasy Mini Kit was used to extract total RNA from the sorted cells.

Specimen: naive CXCR3- CD8+ T cells from blood. The sample's cell subset or site label, decoded: CD45RO-CCR7+CD27+CD95- naive CD8+ T cells lacking CXCR3 (TNR3-). The clonotype originates from a human donor in good health. Some clones in this sample may be carry-over from other donors' samples. The sequence joins TRBV6-5 to TRBJ2-2; TCRdb designates TRBD2, a call that cannot be tested without DNA. The CDR3 loop reads CASSYSPTRTSGNTGELFF.